This TCR beta chain stems from a study of OX40 agonist ivuxolimab in advanced cancers. Study-wide context: Those enrolled were around 87% male, with a mean age of about 66 years and ages from roughly 20 to 85. Enrollees could have had prior anti-PD-1, anti-PD-L1 or anti-CTLA-4 therapy, which 30% to 50% had received. Study-level findings and limits: CD8+ T cells showed, on average, more clonal expansion than CD4+ cells. Low normalized T-cell clonal expansion was additionally recorded for some nonresponders.

J gave up 1 base and V 5 bases, and 3 bases lay outside the gene matches. Per the germline V gene, CDR1 is MNHNY and CDR2 is SVGAGI (reference sequence). The CDR3 has 14 amino acids. Of note for this clone: The antigen remains undetermined.

Sequencing was performed with immunoSEQ multiplex PCR; in TCRdb, only in-frame clones are kept and a portion is missing. The data show 53,000 or so clones, with 60% to 80% seen just once and around 2.3% held by the top ten. V usage is TRBV6-6 and J usage is TRBJ1-1; 8 nucleotides align to TRBD1. The sample here was CD4+ or CD8+ T cells sorted from blood, taken in a trial of the OX40 agonist ivuxolimab. This TCR derives from an adult with an advanced solid tumor such as melanoma, head and neck, liver or kidney cancer. The CDR3, as DNA: TGTGCCAGCAGTGACAGGGGAGAGAACACTGAAGCTTTCTTT. Translated: CASSDRGENTEAFF.